These T cell receptor beta chains were read from a single sample in a study of blood T cell repertoires in COVID-19. Sequencing used immunoSEQ multiplex PCR; TCRdb keeps in-frame clones, though not all of them. The data show under 150,000 clones, 88% seen once. The sample comprised peripheral blood. These TCRs come from a man between 65 and 80 years old with active COVID-19. The CDR3 runs from the conserved cysteine through the conserved F or W. Each record gives: clone size, V gene, D gene, J gene, CDR3 length, CDR3 protein, CDR3 DNA. A D gene is named only where the DNA matches it firmly. Rows give clone size only sometimes, using once, few, many, or a class for an expanded clone.

>NA|TRBV3-1/TRBV3-2|NA|TRBJ2-7|14
CASSQGGLTNEQYF
TGTGCCAGCAGCCAAGGGGGTTTGACTAACGAGCAGTACTTC
>NA|TRBV2|TRBD2|TRBJ2-2|15
CASSGLAGNTGELFF
TGTGCCAGCAGCGGGCTAGCGGGCAACACCGGGGAGCTGTTTTTT
>NA|TRBV7-3|TRBD1|TRBJ1-5|19
CASSLIKGQGQYSNQPQHF
TGTGCCAGCAGCTTAATTAAGGGACAGGGACAATATAGCAATCAGCCCCAGCATTTT
>once|TRBV24-1|TRBD1|TRBJ2-5|14
CATSDRTGRETQYF
TGTGCCACCAGTGACCGGACAGGGAGGGAGACCCAGTACTTC
>NA|TRBV3-1/TRBV3-2|TRBD2|TRBJ2-1|16
CASSRRTGRARNEQFF
TGTGCCAGCAGCCGAAGGACCGGGAGGGCCCGCAATGAGCAGTTCTTC
>NA|TRBV4-2|TRBD1|TRBJ1-4|15
CASRDRGGSNEKLFF
TGTGCCAGCAGGGACAGGGGGGGGTCTAATGAAAAACTGTTTTTT
>NA|TRBV24-1|TRBD2|TRBJ2-1|13
CATASGGYNEQFF
TGTGCCACCGCTAGCGGGGGCTACAATGAGCAGTTCTTC
>NA|TRBV28|TRBD1|TRBJ2-3|15
CASSPQGANADTQYF
TGTGCCAGCAGTCCCCAGGGGGCTAACGCAGATACGCAGTATTTT
>once|TRBV28|NA|TRBJ1-2|12
CASTTGNYGYTF
TGTGCCAGCACTACAGGGAACTATGGCTACACCTTC
>NA|TRBV11-2|NA|TRBJ2-1|15
CASSLARGRYNEQFF
TGTGCCAGCAGCTTAGCGCGGGGGCGTTACAATGAGCAGTTCTTC
>NA|TRBV28|NA|TRBJ2-5|15
CASSSDRSYQETQYF
TGTGCCAGCAGCTCTGACAGGTCGTACCAAGAGACCCAGTACTTC
>NA|TRBV27|TRBD1|TRBJ1-1|17
CASSFLPPGTGGPEAFF
TGTGCCAGCAGTTTCCTCCCCCCCGGGACAGGGGGGCCTGAAGCTTTCTTT
>NA|TRBV27|TRBD2|TRBJ2-3|16
CASSSRTSGPTDTQYF
TGTGCCAGCAGTTCCCGGACTAGCGGTCCCACAGATACGCAGTATTTT
>NA|TRBV5-1|NA|TRBJ2-3|17
CASSLAGAGSPTDTQYF
TGCGCCAGCAGCTTGGCCGGTGCGGGTTCTCCCACAGATACGCAGTATTTT
>NA|TRBV7-2|NA|TRBJ1-5|16
CASSPRLTGLNQPQHF
TGTGCCAGCAGCCCACGCTTAACAGGGCTCAATCAGCCCCAGCATTTT
>NA|TRBV4-2|NA|TRBJ2-2|15
CASSFLGGNTGELFF
TGTGCCAGCAGCTTTCTGGGGGGAAACACCGGGGAGCTGTTTTTT
>NA|TRBV6-6|TRBD1|TRBJ2-6|17
CASSRQGASSGANVLTF
TGTGCCAGCAGTCGACAGGGGGCATCCTCTGGGGCCAACGTCCTGACTTTC
>NA|TRBV3-1/TRBV3-2|NA|TRBJ2-5|17
CASSQARGRGGQETQYF
TGTGCCAGCAGCCAAGCTCGGGGCAGGGGTGGCCAAGAGACCCAGTACTTC
>NA|TRBV18|NA|TRBJ1-1|15
CASSRNAQGYTEAFF
TGTGCCAGCTCACGGAACGCACAGGGATACACTGAAGCTTTCTTT
>NA|TRBV11-2|NA|TRBJ1-2|15
CASSSSRWRAGGYTF
TGTGCCAGCAGCTCGTCACGGTGGCGCGCGGGTGGCTACACCTTC
>once|TRBV24-1|TRBD2|TRBJ2-1|16
CATSAQLAGMGNEQFF
TGTGCCACCAGTGCCCAATTAGCGGGAATGGGCAATGAGCAGTTCTTC
>NA|TRBV5-1|NA|TRBJ2-4|16
CASSLAGDIAKNIQYF
TGCGCCAGCAGCTTGGCGGGTGATATAGCCAAAAACATTCAGTACTTC